The clone carrying this TCR beta chain was seen only once. The sample originates from a study of shared clonotypes between healthy human individuals. With 6 bases clipped from V and 0 bases from J, the junction kept 0 bases outside the gene matches. Per the germline V gene, CDR1 is MGHDK and CDR2 is SYGVNS. The CDR3 consists of 13 residues. Assay: immunoSEQ multiplex PCR; the TCRdb copy retains only in-frame clones and omits some. The sample records millions of clones, roughly 92% being singletons. The sequence was obtained from a young man in good health. The sequencing sample was made of naive CD4+ T cells sorted from blood. Regarding subset: CD45RA+ positively selected. The chain has TRBV25-1 and TRBJ1-1; TRBD1 agrees at 8 bases. CDR3 loop: CASRGQVNTEAFF. CDR3 DNA: TGTGCCAGCAGGGGACAGGTGAACACTGAAGCTTTCTTT.